The rows below give T cell receptor beta chains drawn from one sample of a study of shared clonotypes between healthy human individuals. Sequencing was performed with immunoSEQ multiplex PCR; in TCRdb, only in-frame clones are kept and a portion is missing. Of fewer than 550,000 clones in the sample, about 79% are singletons; the top ten hold around 12%. The sample was PBMCs. These receptors all stem from a woman aged 40 to 49 in good health. Some clones in this sample may be carry-over from other donors' samples. The CDR3 runs from the conserved cysteine through the conserved F or W. D genes are given only for firm matches. Clone size, where shown, is once, few, many, or a class for clones that have expanded.

clone_size	j_call	v_call	d_call	cdr3_nt	cdr3_aa
-	TRBJ1-1	TRBV9	-	TGTGCCAGCAGCGTAGCAAGGGACACTGAAGCTTTCTTT	CASSVARDTEAFF
-	TRBJ1-1	TRBV7-2	-	TGTGCCAGCAGCTCAACCCCGTGGGGGGGGACTGAAGCTTTCTTT	CASSSTPWGGTEAFF
-	TRBJ1-4	TRBV18	-	TGTGCCAGCTCACCAGCAACTAATGAAAAACTGTTTTTT	CASSPATNEKLFF
few	TRBJ2-7	TRBV11-2	TRBD1	TGTGCCAGCAGCTTAGCGGGACAGTGGGCTCCGCAGTACTTC	CASSLAGQWAPQYF
many	TRBJ2-7	TRBV18	-	TGTGCCAGCCGGGACTCCTACGAGCAGTACTTC	CASRDSYEQYF
few	TRBJ1-2	TRBV28	-	TGTGCCAGCAGTTTGGAAAACACTTATAACTATGGCTACACCTTC	CASSLENTYNYGYTF
-	TRBJ2-2	TRBV19	TRBD1	TGTGCCAGTAGCGGGGACAGGGGGTCGAACACCGGGGAGCTGTTTTTT	CASSGDRGSNTGELFF
many	TRBJ2-7	TRBV20-1	-	TGCAGTGCAGGGCGCCCCGGTCAGTACTTC	CSAGRPGQYF
few	TRBJ1-1	TRBV5-1	-	TGCGCCAGCAGCTTGGCTACGGGGACTGAAGCTTTCTTT	CASSLATGTEAFF
-	TRBJ2-7	TRBV10-3	-	TGTGCCATCAGAGGGGACAGGGGTGGAGCGGGAGGATTTTGGCAGTACTTC	CAIRGDRGGAGGFWQYF
-	TRBJ2-5	TRBV5-1	TRBD2	TGCGCCAGCAGCTTGATCGGGGGGGATAGTGAGACCCAGTACTTC	CASSLIGGDSETQYF
-	TRBJ1-5	TRBV19	-	TGTGCCAGTAGTATATCTGAACAGCCCCAGCATTTT	CASSISEQPQHF
-	TRBJ1-1	TRBV5-6	-	TGTGCCAGCACGGGCGGGGGGAACACTGAAGCTTTCTTT	CASTGGGNTEAFF
-	TRBJ1-1	TRBV2	-	TGTGCCAGCAGAATTACAGGTTACACTGAAGCTTTCTTT	CASRITGYTEAFF
many	TRBJ2-7	TRBV11-2	-	TGTGCCAGCAGCTTACGAGCTCACTACGAGCAGTACTTC	CASSLRAHYEQYF
-	TRBJ1-5	TRBV28	-	TGTGCCAGCAGCCCCGAGACGGACAATCAGCCCCAGCATTTT	CASSPETDNQPQHF